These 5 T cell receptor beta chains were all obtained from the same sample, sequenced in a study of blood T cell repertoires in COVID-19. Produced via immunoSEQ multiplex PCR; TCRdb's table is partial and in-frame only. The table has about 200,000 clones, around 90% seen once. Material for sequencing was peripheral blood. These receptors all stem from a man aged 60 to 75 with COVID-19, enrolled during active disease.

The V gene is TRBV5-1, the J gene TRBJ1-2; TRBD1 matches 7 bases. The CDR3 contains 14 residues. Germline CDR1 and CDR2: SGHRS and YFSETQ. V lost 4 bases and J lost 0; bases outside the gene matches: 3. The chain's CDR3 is CASSPTGTNYGYTF. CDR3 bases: TGCGCCAGCAGCCCGACAGGGACTAACTATGGCTACACCTTC.

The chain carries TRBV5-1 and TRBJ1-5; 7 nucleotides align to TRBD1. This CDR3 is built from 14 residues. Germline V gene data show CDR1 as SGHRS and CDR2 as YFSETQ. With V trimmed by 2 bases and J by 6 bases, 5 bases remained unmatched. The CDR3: CASSLAGGTQPQHF. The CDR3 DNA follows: TGCGCCAGCAGCTTAGCAGGGGGGACTCAGCCCCAGCATTTT.

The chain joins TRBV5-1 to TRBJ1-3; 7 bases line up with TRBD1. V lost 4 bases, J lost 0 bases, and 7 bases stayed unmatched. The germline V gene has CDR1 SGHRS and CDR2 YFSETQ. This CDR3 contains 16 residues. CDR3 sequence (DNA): TGCGCCAGCAGCCTGGCCCCAGGGGGCTCTGGAAACACCATATATTTT. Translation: CASSLAPGGSGNTIYF.

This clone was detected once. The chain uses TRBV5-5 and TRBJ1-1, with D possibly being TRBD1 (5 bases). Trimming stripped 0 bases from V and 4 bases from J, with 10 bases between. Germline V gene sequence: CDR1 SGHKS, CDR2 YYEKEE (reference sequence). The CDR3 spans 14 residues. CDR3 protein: CASSLGSGGTEAFF. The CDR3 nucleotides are TGTGCCAGCAGCTTGGGTTCGGGGGGCACTGAAGCTTTCTTT.

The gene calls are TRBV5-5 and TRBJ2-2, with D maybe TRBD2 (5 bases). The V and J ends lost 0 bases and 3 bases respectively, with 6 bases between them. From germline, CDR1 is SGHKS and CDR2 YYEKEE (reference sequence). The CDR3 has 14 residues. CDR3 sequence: CASSLGTYTGELFF. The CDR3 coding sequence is TGTGCCAGCAGCTTGGGGACTTACACCGGGGAGCTGTTTTTT.